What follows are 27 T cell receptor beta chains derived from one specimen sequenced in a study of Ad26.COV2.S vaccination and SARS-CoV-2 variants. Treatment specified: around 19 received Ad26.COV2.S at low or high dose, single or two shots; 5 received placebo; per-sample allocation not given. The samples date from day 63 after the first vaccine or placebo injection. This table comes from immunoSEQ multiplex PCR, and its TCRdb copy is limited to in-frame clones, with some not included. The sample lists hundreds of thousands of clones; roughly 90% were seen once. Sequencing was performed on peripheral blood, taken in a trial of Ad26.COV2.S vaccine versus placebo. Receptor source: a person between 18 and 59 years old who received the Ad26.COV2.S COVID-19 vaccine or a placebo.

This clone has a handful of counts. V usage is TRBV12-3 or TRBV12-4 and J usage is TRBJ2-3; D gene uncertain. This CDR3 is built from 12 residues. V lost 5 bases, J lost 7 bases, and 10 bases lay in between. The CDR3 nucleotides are TGTGCCAGCAGTCCCTGGTTGAATACGCAGTATTTT. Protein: CASSPWLNTQYF.

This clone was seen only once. CDR3 in amino acids: CASGLLEDGELFF. The CDR3 DNA reads as TGTGCCAGCGGGCTTCTAGAGGACGGGGAGCTGTTTTTT. This sequence joins TRBV25-1 and TRBJ2-2; D not resolved. This CDR3 is built from 13 residues. CDR1 and CDR2 from the germline V gene are MGHDK and SYGVNS. V lost 8 bases and J lost 7, with 14 bases in between.

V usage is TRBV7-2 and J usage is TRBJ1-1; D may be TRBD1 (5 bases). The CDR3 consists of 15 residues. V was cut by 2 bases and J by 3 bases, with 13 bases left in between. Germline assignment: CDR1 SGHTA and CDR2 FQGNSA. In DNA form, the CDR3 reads TGTGCCAGCAGCTTATACGGGGCGGGGGACACTGAAGCTTTCTTT. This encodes CASSLYGAGDTEAFF.

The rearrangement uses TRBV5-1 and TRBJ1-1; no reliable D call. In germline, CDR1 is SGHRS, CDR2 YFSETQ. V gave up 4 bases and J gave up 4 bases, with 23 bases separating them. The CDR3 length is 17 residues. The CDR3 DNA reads TGCGCCAGCAGCCCCGGGGAGAGATTAGCTATCGGCACTGAAGCTTTCTTT. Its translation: CASSPGERLAIGTEAFF.

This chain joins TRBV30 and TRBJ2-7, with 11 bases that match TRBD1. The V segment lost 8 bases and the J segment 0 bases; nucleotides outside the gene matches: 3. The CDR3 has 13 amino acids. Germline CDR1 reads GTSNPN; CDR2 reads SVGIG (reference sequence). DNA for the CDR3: TGTGCCGTAGGACAGGGGGCCTCCTACGAGCAGTACTTC. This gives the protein CAVGQGASYEQYF.

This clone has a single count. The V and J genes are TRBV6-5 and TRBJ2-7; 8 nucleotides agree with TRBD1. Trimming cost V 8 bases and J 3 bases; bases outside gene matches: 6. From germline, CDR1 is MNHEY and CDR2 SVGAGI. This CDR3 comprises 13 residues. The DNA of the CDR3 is TGTGCCAGCCACAGGGGGGAAAGCTACGAGCAGTACTTC. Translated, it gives CASHRGESYEQYF.

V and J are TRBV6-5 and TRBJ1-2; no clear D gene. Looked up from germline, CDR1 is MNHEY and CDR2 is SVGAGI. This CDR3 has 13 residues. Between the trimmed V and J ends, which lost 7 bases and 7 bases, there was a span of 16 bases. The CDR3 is CASTLTGGGGYTF. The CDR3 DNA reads TGTGCCAGCACTCTTACCGGAGGCGGTGGCTACACCTTC.

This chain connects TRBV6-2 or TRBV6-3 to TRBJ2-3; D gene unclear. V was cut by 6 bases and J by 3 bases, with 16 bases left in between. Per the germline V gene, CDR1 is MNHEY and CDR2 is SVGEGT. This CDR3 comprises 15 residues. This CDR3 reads CASSPWTAATDTQYF. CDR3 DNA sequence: TGTGCCAGCAGCCCTTGGACGGCGGCGACAGATACGCAGTATTTT.

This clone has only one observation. The CDR3 region has the DNA TGTGCCAGCAGTTCCTGGGGGGGTCGGGTGTCGGCAACTAATGAAAAACTGTTTTTT. Protein sequence: CASSSWGGRVSATNEKLFF. The rearrangement joins TRBV27 to TRBJ1-4, with D possibly TRBD1 on 5 matching bases. The CDR3 runs to 19 residues. Germline-derived CDR1 and CDR2 are MNHEY and SMNVEV (reference sequence). V lost 4 bases to trimming and J lost 0 bases, with 21 bases between them.

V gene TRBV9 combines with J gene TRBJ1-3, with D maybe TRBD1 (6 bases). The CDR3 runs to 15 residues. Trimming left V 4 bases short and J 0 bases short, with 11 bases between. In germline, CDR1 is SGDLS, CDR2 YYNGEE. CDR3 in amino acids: CASSPTGFSGNTIYF. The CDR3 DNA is TGTGCCAGCAGCCCGACAGGTTTCTCTGGAAACACCATATATTTT. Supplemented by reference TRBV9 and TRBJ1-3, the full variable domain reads DSGVTQTPKHLITATGQRVTLRCSPRSGDLSVYWYQQSLDQGLQFLIQYYNGEERAKGNILERFSAQQFPDLHSELNLSSLELGDSALYFCASSPTGFSGNTIYFGEGSWLTVV.

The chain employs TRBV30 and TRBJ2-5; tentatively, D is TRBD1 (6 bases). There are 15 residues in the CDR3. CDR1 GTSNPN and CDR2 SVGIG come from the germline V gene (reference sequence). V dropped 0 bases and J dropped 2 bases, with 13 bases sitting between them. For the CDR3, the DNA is TGTGCCTGGAGTGTAATGGACAGAGGACAAGAGACCCAGTACTTC. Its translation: CAWSVMDRGQETQYF.

This CDR3 reads CSVEDRYRVYGYTF. CDR3 DNA sequence: TGCAGCGTTGAAGATCGGTACAGGGTTTATGGCTACACCTTC. This chain joins TRBV29-1 and TRBJ1-2; D perhaps matches TRBD1 (6 bases). The V end was cut by 0 bases, the J end by 5 bases, with 13 bases between. CDR1 and CDR2 from the germline V gene are SQVTM and ANQGSEA. The CDR3 loop spans 14 amino acids. The full variable domain, with the rest looked up from reference TRBV29-1 and TRBJ1-2, is SAVISQKPSRDICQRGTSLTIQCQVDSQVTMMFWYRQQPGQSLTLIATANQGSEATYESGFVIDKFPISRPNLTFSTLTVSNMSPEDSSIYLCSVEDRYRVYGYTFGSGTRLTVV.

CDR3 in amino acids: CASSPSEAFF. CDR3 sequence (DNA): TGTGCCAGCAGTCCCTCTGAAGCTTTCTTT. This chain joins TRBV21-1 and TRBJ1-1. TRBV21-1 is a documented pseudogene. The CDR3 runs 10 residues.

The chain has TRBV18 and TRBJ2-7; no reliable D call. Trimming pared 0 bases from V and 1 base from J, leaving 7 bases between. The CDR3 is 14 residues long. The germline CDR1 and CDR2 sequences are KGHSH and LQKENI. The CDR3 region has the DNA TGTGCCAGCTCACCACCTAGCAGATCCTACGAGCAGTACTTC. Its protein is CASSPPSRSYEQYF. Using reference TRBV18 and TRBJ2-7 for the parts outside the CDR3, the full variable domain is NAGVMQNPRHLVRRRGQEARLRCSPMKGHSHVYWYRQLPEEGLKFMVYLQKENIIDESGMPKERFSAEFPKEGPSILRIQQVVRGDSAAYFCASSPPSRSYEQYFGPGTRLTVT.

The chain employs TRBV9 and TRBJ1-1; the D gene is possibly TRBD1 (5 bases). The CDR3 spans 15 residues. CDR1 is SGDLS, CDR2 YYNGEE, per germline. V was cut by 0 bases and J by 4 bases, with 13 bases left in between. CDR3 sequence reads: CASSVVRQGSTEAFF. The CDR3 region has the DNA TGTGCCAGCAGCGTAGTAAGGCAGGGAAGCACTGAAGCTTTCTTT.

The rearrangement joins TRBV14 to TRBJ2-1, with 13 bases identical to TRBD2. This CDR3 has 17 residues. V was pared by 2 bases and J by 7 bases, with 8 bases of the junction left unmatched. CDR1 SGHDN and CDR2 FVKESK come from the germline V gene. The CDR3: CASSQPGGLAGRNEQFF. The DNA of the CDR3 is TGTGCCAGCAGCCAACCTGGGGGACTAGCGGGAAGGAATGAGCAGTTCTTC.

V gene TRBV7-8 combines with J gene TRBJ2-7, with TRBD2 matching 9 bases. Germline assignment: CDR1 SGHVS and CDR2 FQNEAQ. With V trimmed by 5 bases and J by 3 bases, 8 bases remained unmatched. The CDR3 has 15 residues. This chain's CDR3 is CASSLGTSRGYEQYF. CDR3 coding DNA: TGTGCCAGCAGCCTCGGGACTAGCAGAGGCTACGAGCAGTACTTC.

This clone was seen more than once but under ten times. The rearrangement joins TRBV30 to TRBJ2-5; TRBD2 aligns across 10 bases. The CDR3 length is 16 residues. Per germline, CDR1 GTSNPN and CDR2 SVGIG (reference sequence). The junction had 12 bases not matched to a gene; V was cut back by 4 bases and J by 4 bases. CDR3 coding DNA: TGTGCCTGGACGTCGGTTACTAGCGGGATCGGAGAGACCCAGTACTTC. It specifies CAWTSVTSGIGETQYF.

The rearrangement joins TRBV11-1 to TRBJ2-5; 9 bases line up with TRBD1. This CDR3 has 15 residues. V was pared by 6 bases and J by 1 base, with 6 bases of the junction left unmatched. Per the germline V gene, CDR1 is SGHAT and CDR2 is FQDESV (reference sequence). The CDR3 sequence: CASRTGGGGQETQYF. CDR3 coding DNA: TGTGCCAGCAGGACAGGGGGAGGGGGCCAAGAGACCCAGTACTTC. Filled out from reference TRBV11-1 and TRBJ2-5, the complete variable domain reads EAEVAQSPRYKITEKSQAVAFWCDPISGHATLYWYRQILGQGPELLVQFQDESVVDDSQLPKDRFSAERLKGVDSTLKIQPAELGDSAMYLCASRTGGGGQETQYFGPGTRLLVL.

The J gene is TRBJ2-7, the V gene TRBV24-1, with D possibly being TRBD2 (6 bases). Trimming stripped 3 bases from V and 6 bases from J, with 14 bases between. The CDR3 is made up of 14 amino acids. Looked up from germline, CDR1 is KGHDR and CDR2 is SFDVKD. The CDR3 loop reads CATSDPPRGCEQYF. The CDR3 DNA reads TGTGCCACCAGTGATCCACCGCGGGGTTGCGAGCAGTACTTC.

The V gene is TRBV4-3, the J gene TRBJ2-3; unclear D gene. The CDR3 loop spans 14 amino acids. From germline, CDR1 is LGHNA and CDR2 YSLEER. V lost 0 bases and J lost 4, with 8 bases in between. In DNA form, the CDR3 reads TGCGCCAGCAGCCAAGACCTTGAGCCAGATACGCAGTATTTT. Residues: CASSQDLEPDTQYF.

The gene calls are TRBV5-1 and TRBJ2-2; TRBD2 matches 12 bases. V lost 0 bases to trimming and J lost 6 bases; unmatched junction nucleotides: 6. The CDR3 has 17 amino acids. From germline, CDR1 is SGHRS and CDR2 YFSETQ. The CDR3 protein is CASSLVPGLAGPGELFF. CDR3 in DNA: TGCGCCAGCAGCTTGGTTCCGGGACTAGCGGGCCCCGGGGAGCTGTTTTTT. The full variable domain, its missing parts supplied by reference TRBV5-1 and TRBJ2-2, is KAGVTQTPRYLIKTRGQQVTLSCSPISGHRSVSWYQQTPGQGLQFLFEYFSETQRNKGNFPGRFSGRQFSNSRSEMNVSTLELGDSALYLCASSLVPGLAGPGELFFGEGSRLTVL.

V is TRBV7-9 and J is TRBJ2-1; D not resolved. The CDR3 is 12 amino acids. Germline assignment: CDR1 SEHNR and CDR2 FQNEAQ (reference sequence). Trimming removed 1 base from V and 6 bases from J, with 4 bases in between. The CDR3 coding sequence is TGTGCCAGCAGCTTAGGAGCCAATGAGCAGTTCTTC. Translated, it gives CASSLGANEQFF.

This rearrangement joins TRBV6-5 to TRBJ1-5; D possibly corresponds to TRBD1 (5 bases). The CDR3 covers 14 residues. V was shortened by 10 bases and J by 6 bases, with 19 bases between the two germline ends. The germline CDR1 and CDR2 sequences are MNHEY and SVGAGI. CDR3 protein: CATSLQGVSQPQHF. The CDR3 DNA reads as TGTGCCACCAGCCTCCAGGGTGTGAGTCAGCCCCAGCATTTT.

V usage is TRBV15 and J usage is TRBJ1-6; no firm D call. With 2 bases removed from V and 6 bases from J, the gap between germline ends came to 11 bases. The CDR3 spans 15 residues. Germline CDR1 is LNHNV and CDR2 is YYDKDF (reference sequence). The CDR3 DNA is TGTGCCACCAGCAGAAAGAGGGTTGGTAATTCACCCCTCCACTTT. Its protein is CATSRKRVGNSPLHF.

Here the CDR3 reads CSVEPQPPPYYEQFF. The CDR3 DNA follows: TGCAGCGTTGAGCCGCAGCCCCCCCCCTATTACGAGCAGTTCTTC. This chain uses TRBV29-1 with TRBJ2-1; D gene uncertain. The CDR3 loop spans 15 amino acids. Germline CDR1 reads SQVTM; CDR2 reads ANQGSEA. Trimming removed 3 bases at V and 10 bases at J, with 22 bases between.

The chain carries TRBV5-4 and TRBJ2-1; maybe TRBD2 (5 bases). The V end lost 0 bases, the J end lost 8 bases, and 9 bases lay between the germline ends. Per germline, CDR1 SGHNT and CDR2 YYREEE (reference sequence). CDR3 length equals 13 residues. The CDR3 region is CASSLVGVYEQFF. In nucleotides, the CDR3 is TGTGCCAGCAGCTTGGTGGGAGTCTATGAGCAGTTCTTC. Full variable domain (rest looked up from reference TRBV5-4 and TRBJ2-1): ETGVTQSPTHLIKTRGQQVTLRCSSQSGHNTVSWYQQALGQGPQFIFQYYREEENGRGNFPPRFSGLQFPNYSSELNVNALELDDSALYLCASSLVGVYEQFFGPGTRLTVL.